The 32 T cell receptor beta chains below were found in one sample sequenced in a study of T cell changes during pregnancy in multiple sclerosis. TCRdb keeps only in-frame clones here, not all; method: immunoSEQ multiplex PCR. The repertoire holds some 48,000 clones, 85% to 95% seen once, with under 7% in the top ten. The source material was CD8+ T cells from peripheral blood mononuclear cells, sampled in the first trimester of pregnancy. The receptors were sampled from a female donor with multiple sclerosis, enrolled in a pregnancy study.

The J gene is TRBJ1-4, the V gene TRBV28; D is perhaps TRBD1 (5 bases). Germline CDR1 MDHEN, CDR2 SYDVKM. Trimming pared 1 base from V and 4 bases from J, leaving 13 bases between. The CDR3 is made up of 16 amino acids. DNA of the CDR3: TGTGCCAGCAGTTTATCCTTGACAGACCTTAATGAAAAACTGTTTTTT. The encoded protein is CASSLSLTDLNEKLFF.

The genes are TRBV6-1 and TRBJ2-7; 10 bases map to TRBD1. Germline CDR1 is MNHNS and CDR2 is SASEGT. Losses at the gene ends were 2 bases for V and 4 bases for J; bases not matched to a gene: 5. This CDR3 comprises 15 residues. As DNA, the CDR3 is TGTGCCAGCAGTGAATGGACAGGGGGAGGATACGAGCAGTACTTC. It encodes CASSEWTGGGYEQYF.

The V call is TRBV5-4, the J call TRBJ2-7, with a tentative D call TRBD2 (6 bases). This CDR3 is 14 amino acids long. Trimming cost V 3 bases and J 3 bases, with 13 bases left between them. Germline loops: CDR1 SGHNT, CDR2 YYREEE (reference sequence). The CDR3: CASSSGLTNYEQYF. The CDR3 DNA sequence: TGTGCCAGCAGCTCGGGACTGACCAACTACGAGCAGTACTTC.

This chain connects TRBV27 to TRBJ1-2; possible D gene TRBD1, 6 bases. The CDR3 spans 16 residues. V was trimmed by 4 bases and J by 5 bases, leaving 20 bases between them. Germline lookup yields CDR1 MNHEY and CDR2 SMNVEV (reference sequence). CDR3 sequence reads: CASSSLNRVNWYGYTF. CDR3 nucleotide sequence: TGTGCCAGCAGTTCCTTGAACAGGGTAAATTGGTATGGCTACACCTTC.

About this clone: One end of the junction fails to match germline, which may point to a read error. The chain recombines TRBV7-9 with TRBJ2-7; maybe TRBD2 (6 bases). From germline, CDR1 is SEHNR and CDR2 FQNEAQ (reference sequence). This CDR3 spans 14 amino acids. DNA for the CDR3: TGTGCCAGCAGCTCAACGACGCTGGACTACGGGCAGTACTTC. Translated, it gives CASSSTTLDYGQYF.

This clone came up once. J is TRBJ2-4 and V is TRBV7-2; a possible D gene is TRBD1 (6 bases). With 1 base removed from V and 5 bases from J, the gap between germline ends came to 12 bases. CDR3 size: 15 residues. Germline V CDR1 and CDR2: SGHTA, FQGNSA. Here the CDR3 DNA reads TGTGCCAGCAGCTTAGGGTGGGCAGGGGAAAACATTCAGTACTTC. Translation: CASSLGWAGENIQYF.

The chain couples TRBV14 to TRBJ1-2; 7 nucleotides line up with TRBD1. CDR3 length: 15 residues. V shed 5 bases and J 8 bases; nucleotides not matched to a gene: 14. Germline V gene data show CDR1 as SGHDN and CDR2 as FVKESK. In DNA form, the CDR3 reads TGTGCCAGCAGCTCCAGACAGGGCCATACGGGCGGCTACACCTTC. Translated, it gives CASSSRQGHTGGYTF.

This clone was seen once. The CDR3, as DNA: TGTGCCACAGCCGGACTGGTCGATGAGCAGTTCTTC. The encoded protein is CATAGLVDEQFF. V usage is TRBV15 and J usage is TRBJ2-1; a possible D gene is TRBD2 (5 bases). CDR1 and CDR2 from the germline V gene are LNHNV and YYDKDF (reference sequence). Trimming pared 9 bases from V and 8 bases from J, leaving 14 bases between. CDR3 length equals 12 residues. Variable domain in full (rest from reference TRBV15 and TRBJ2-1): DAMVIQNPRYQVTQFGKPVTLSCSQTLNHNVMYWYQQKSSQAPKLLFHYYDKDFNNEADTPDNFQSRRPNTSFCFLDIRSPGLGDTAMYLCATAGLVDEQFFGPGTRLTVL.

V and J are TRBV4-1 and TRBJ2-1, with D possibly being TRBD1 (5 bases). V lost 2 bases, J lost 8 bases, and 13 bases lay in between. The CDR3 totals 14 residues. Germline V lookup: CDR1 MGHRA, CDR2 YSYEKL. CDR3 in DNA: TGCGCCAGCAGCCAACCCCAGGGTCTCGATGAGCAGTTCTTC. Its protein product is CASSQPQGLDEQFF.

The V and J genes are TRBV19 and TRBJ1-5; D might be TRBD1 (6 bases). CDR1 and CDR2 from the germline V gene are LNHDA and SQIVND (reference sequence). V was pared by 8 bases and J by 6 bases, with 14 bases between. This CDR3 is built from 13 residues. The CDR3 DNA is TGTGCCAGTTTACAGGGCGTGGGTCAGCCCCAGCATTTT. The encoded protein is CASLQGVGQPQHF.

DNA of the CDR3: TGTGCCAGTAGTGCGGGACAGGGCTATTACGAGCAGTACTTC. Translating gives CASSAGQGYYEQYF. The chain links TRBV19 to TRBJ2-7; the match to TRBD1 covers 9 bases. From germline, CDR1 is LNHDA and CDR2 SQIVND (reference sequence). V shed 5 bases and J 4 bases; nucleotides not matched to a gene: 6. There are 14 residues in the CDR3.

The V call is TRBV10-3, the J call TRBJ2-1; 8 bases match TRBD2. Trimming at V came to 10 bases and at J to 5 bases, leaving 4 bases not matched to a gene. CDR1 and CDR2 from the germline V gene are ENHRY and SYGVKD. The CDR3 extends over 12 amino acids. Written as DNA, the CDR3 is TGTGCCACACTAGCGGATGACAATGAGCAGTTCTTC. Encoded protein: CATLADDNEQFF.

The chain combines TRBV5-4 with TRBJ2-1, with D possibly being TRBD2 (6 bases). V dropped 0 bases and J dropped 4 bases, with 11 bases sitting between them. Looked up from germline, CDR1 is SGHNT and CDR2 is YYREEE (reference sequence). This CDR3 contains 15 residues. The CDR3 bases are TGTGCCAGCAGCTTGGGCGCGGCGGGGTACAATGAGCAGTTCTTC. It yields the protein CASSLGAAGYNEQFF.

V and J are TRBV28 and TRBJ2-2, with 10 positions matching TRBD1. There are 15 residues in the CDR3. The germline CDR1 and CDR2 sequences are MDHEN and SYDVKM. J was trimmed by 6 bases and V by 5 bases; bases with no gene match: 6. The CDR3 DNA sequence: TGTGCCAGCAGTGTCGGACAGGGGGAGGCCGGGGAGCTGTTTTTT. Encoded protein: CASSVGQGEAGELFF.

V is TRBV28 and J is TRBJ2-2, with a possible D match to TRBD2 (6 bases). The CDR3 is 17 amino acids. V lost 5 bases and J 1 base, leaving 17 bases between the germline ends. The germline V gene encodes CDR1 MDHEN and CDR2 SYDVKM. This CDR3 reads CASSPRGSGENTGELFF. The CDR3 nucleotides are TGTGCCAGCAGTCCCCGGGGTAGCGGAGAGAACACCGGGGAGCTGTTTTTT.

The chain is built from TRBV6-5 and TRBJ1-1; no reliable D call. The V and J ends lost 2 bases and 1 base respectively, with 11 bases between them. Germline CDR1 is MNHEY and CDR2 is SVGAGI. This CDR3 region has 15 residues. The CDR3 sequence: CASSYVAGSNTEAFF. CDR3 sequence (DNA): TGTGCCAGCAGTTACGTTGCGGGATCGAACACTGAAGCTTTCTTT.

J is TRBJ2-3 and V is TRBV9; maybe TRBD2 (5 bases). The V end lost 0 bases, the J end lost 4 bases, and 6 bases lay between the germline ends. Germline CDR1 SGDLS, CDR2 YYNGEE. The CDR3 totals 13 residues. CDR3 nucleotides: TGTGCCAGCAGCGTAGGAGGGTCAGATACGCAGTATTTT. Protein sequence: CASSVGGSDTQYF. Full variable domain (missing parts from reference TRBV9 and TRBJ2-3): DSGVTQTPKHLITATGQRVTLRCSPRSGDLSVYWYQQSLDQGLQFLIQYYNGEERAKGNILERFSAQQFPDLHSELNLSSLELGDSALYFCASSVGGSDTQYFGPGTRLTVL.

The chain couples TRBV19 to TRBJ1-1; D not resolved. The CDR3 runs to 13 residues. V was shortened by 7 bases and J by 5 bases, with 14 bases between the two germline ends. CDR1 is LNHDA, CDR2 SQIVND, per germline (reference sequence). As DNA, the CDR3 is TGTGCCAGTACCTGGGGAGGGTCGACTGAAGCTTTCTTT. It codes for CASTWGGSTEAFF.

The chain combines TRBV5-1 with TRBJ1-2; 7 bases align to TRBD1. Trimming removed 0 bases from V and 6 bases from J; junction bases left unmatched: 2. Germline assignment: CDR1 SGHRS and CDR2 YFSETQ. The CDR3 is 13 residues long. DNA for the CDR3: TGCGCCAGCAGCTTGGAAGGGGGCCATGGCTACACCTTC. Protein product: CASSLEGGHGYTF.

This chain links TRBV13 with TRBJ2-5; D is unresolved. Trimming cost V 6 bases and J 3 bases, with 5 bases left between them. The germline V gene has CDR1 PRHDT and CDR2 FYEKMQ (reference sequence). CDR3 size: 11 residues. This CDR3 reads CASSEKETQYF. The CDR3 DNA reads as TGTGCCAGCAGTGAGAAAGAGACCCAGTACTTC.

The chain links TRBV5-6 to TRBJ2-1; the D gene is possibly TRBD1 (6 bases). Germline CDR1 and CDR2: SGHDT and YYEEEE. This CDR3 spans 12 amino acids. The V and J ends lost 0 bases and 10 bases respectively, with 8 bases between them. The CDR3 nucleotides are TGTGCCAGCAGCTTGGGCAGGGGAGAGCAGTTCTTC. Protein product: CASSLGRGEQFF.

In its sample, this clone was seen once. The chain uses TRBV5-4 and TRBJ2-7; perhaps TRBD2 as D (6 bases). The V gene lost 0 bases and the J gene lost 4 bases, with 14 bases spanning the gap. CDR3 size: 15 residues. Per germline, CDR1 SGHNT and CDR2 YYREEE (reference sequence). The DNA of the CDR3 is TGTGCCAGCAGCTTGGATAGAGACGGGGGTTACGAGCAGTACTTC. Its protein product is CASSLDRDGGYEQYF.

This clone is a singleton in its sample. V usage is TRBV29-1 and J usage is TRBJ2-7; 9 nucleotides align to TRBD2. Trimming at V came to 2 bases and at J to 5 bases, leaving 4 bases not matched to a gene. This CDR3 is 13 amino acids long. Germline-derived CDR1 and CDR2 are SQVTM and ANQGSEA. The CDR3 nucleotides read TGCAGCGTTGAAACCCTAGCGGGAAACGAGCAGTACTTC. It yields the protein CSVETLAGNEQYF.

The J gene is TRBJ2-7, the V gene TRBV19, with 7 bases that match TRBD1. Germline V gene lookup returns CDR1 LNHDA and CDR2 SQIVND (reference sequence). J gave up 5 bases and V 9 bases, and 10 bases lay outside the gene matches. This CDR3 comprises 13 residues. Written as DNA, the CDR3 is TGTGCCAGCTTTGACAGGGAGAGCGACGAGCAGTACTTC. Protein product: CASFDRESDEQYF. The whole variable domain, remainder taken from reference TRBV19 and TRBJ2-7, is DGGITQSPKYLFRKEGQNVTLSCEQNLNHDAMYWYRQDPGQGLRLIYYSQIVNDFQKGDIAEGYSVSREKKESFPLTVTSAQKNPTAFYLCASFDRESDEQYFGPGTRLTVT.

This clone was picked up one time. The chain has TRBV27 and TRBJ1-2; D is unclear. Germline loops: CDR1 MNHEY, CDR2 SMNVEV (reference sequence). The CDR3 is 15 amino acids. Trimming cost V 5 bases and J 3 bases, with 16 bases left between them. CDR3 amino acids: CASSLTPADYYGYTF. CDR3 nucleotides: TGTGCCAGCAGTCTAACTCCGGCGGACTACTATGGCTACACCTTC.

The V and J genes are TRBV7-9 and TRBJ1-1, with a possible D match to TRBD1 (5 bases). CDR1 is SEHNR, CDR2 FQNEAQ, per germline (reference sequence). Trimming removed 7 bases at V and 1 base at J, with 16 bases between. The CDR3 loop spans 15 amino acids. This chain's CDR3 is CASMKEGPQNTEAFF. DNA of the CDR3: TGTGCCAGCATGAAGGAGGGACCTCAGAACACTGAAGCTTTCTTT.

The chain uses TRBV4-2 and TRBJ2-7; 7 positions agree with TRBD1. The CDR3 consists of 16 residues. V gave up 1 base and J gave up 2 bases; unmatched junction bases: 8. Germline CDR1 and CDR2: LGHNA and YNFKEQ. The CDR3: CASSQGTGRDTYEQYF. The DNA for the CDR3 is TGTGCCAGCAGCCAAGGGACAGGAAGAGACACCTACGAGCAGTACTTC.

A remark on this clone: A junction end diverges from the germline sequence, so it may reflect a read error. CDR3 protein: CASILGPEAFF. CDR3 coding DNA: TGTGCCAGCATTTTAGGGCCAGAAGCTTTCTTT. The genes are TRBV27 and TRBJ1-1; D is undetermined. Per the germline V gene, CDR1 is MNHEY and CDR2 is SMNVEV (reference sequence). The CDR3 contains 11 residues.

This sequence joins TRBV29-1 and TRBJ2-3; 11 bases match TRBD2. With V trimmed by 5 bases and J by 6 bases, 10 bases remained unmatched. This CDR3 spans 15 amino acids. The germline gives CDR1 SQVTM, CDR2 ANQGSEA. The CDR3 DNA is TGCAGCGTTCCCATTAGCGGGAGGGCCCCCGATACGCAGTATTTT. Residues: CSVPISGRAPDTQYF.

V and J are TRBV28 and TRBJ1-2, with D possibly TRBD1 on 6 matching bases. The ends were cut back, 8 bases at V and 0 bases at J, with 19 bases in the middle. The CDR3 runs to 16 residues. The germline CDR1 and CDR2 sequences are MDHEN and SYDVKM. The DNA for the CDR3 is TGTGCCAGCGTCCGGTTACAGGGTCCCTCTAACTATGGCTACACCTTC. This translates into CASVRLQGPSNYGYTF.

The chain has TRBV4-1 and TRBJ2-7, with 11 nucleotides matching TRBD2. The CDR3 length is 14 residues. V dropped 3 bases and J dropped 6; count of bases not matched to a gene: 4. Germline CDR1 MGHRA, CDR2 YSYEKL. CDR3 bases: TGCGCCAGCAGCCATCTAGCGGGAGGCGGCGAGCAGTACTTC. The encoded protein is CASSHLAGGGEQYF.

V usage is TRBV21-1 and J usage is TRBJ2-7; the listed D gene, TRBD1, was not tested against the DNA. TRBV21-1 is designated a pseudogene. The CDR3 is 17 residues long. CDR3 in amino acids: CASTRPNDRGKKDEQYF. In DNA, the CDR3 is TGTGCCAGCACAAGGCCCAATGACAGGGGAAAAAAGGACGAGCAGTACTTC.